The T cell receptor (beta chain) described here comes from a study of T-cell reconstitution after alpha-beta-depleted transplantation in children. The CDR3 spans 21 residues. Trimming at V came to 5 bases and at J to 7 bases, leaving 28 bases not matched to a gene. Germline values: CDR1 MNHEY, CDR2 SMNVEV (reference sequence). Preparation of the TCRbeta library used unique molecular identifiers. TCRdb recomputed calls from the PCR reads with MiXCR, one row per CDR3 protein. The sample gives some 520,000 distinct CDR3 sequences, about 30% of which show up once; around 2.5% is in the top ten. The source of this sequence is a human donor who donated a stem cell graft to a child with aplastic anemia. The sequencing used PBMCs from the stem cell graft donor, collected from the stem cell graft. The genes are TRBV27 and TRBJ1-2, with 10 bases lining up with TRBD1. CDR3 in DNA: TGTGCCAGCAGTACGACCGGGACAGGGGTGTTCCTCTCCATCGTTCCGGGTGGCTACACCTTC. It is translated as CASSTTGTGVFLSIVPGGYTF.